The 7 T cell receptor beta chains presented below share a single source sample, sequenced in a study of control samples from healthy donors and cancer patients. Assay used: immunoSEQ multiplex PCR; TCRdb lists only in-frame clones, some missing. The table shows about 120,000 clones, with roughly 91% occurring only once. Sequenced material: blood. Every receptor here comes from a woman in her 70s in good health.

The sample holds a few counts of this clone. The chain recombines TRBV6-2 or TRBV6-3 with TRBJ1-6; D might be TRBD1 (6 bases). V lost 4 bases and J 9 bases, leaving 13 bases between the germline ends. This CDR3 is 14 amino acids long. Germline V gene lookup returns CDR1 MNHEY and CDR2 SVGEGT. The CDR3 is CASSFSQGGSPLHF. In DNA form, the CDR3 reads TGTGCCAGCAGTTTCTCACAGGGAGGTTCACCCCTCCACTTT.

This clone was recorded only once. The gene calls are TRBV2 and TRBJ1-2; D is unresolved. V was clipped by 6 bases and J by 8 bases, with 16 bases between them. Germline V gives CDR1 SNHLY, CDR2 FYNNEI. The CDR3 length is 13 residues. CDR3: CASSVNPFLGYTF. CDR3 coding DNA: TGTGCCAGCAGCGTAAACCCTTTTCTGGGCTACACCTTC.

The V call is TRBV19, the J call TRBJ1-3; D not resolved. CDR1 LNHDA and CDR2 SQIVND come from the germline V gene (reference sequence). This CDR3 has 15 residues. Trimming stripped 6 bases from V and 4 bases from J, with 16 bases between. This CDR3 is CASSSIDTYGNTIYF. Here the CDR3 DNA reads TGTGCCAGTAGCTCCATAGACACTTACGGAAACACCATATATTTT.

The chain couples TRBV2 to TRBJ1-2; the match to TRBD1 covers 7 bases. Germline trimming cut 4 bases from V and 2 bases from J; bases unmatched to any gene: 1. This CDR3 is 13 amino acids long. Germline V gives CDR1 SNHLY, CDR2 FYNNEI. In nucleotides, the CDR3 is TGTGCCAGCAGTGCGGGACAGAACTATGGCTACACCTTC. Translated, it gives CASSAGQNYGYTF.

The CDR3 protein is CASSWTSGDTQYF. CDR3 in DNA: TGTGCCAGCAGCTGGACTTCTGGAGATACGCAGTATTTT. The gene calls are TRBV6-5 and TRBJ2-3; a weak D match, TRBD2 (5 bases). Trimming shortened V by 6 bases and J by 5 bases, and 12 bases separated the two germline ends. Germline CDR1 is MNHEY and CDR2 is SVGAGI. This CDR3 has 13 amino acids.

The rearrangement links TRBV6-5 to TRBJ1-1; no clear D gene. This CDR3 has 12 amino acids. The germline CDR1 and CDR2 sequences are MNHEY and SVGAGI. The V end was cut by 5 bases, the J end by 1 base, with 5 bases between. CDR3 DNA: TGTGCCAGCAGTCTAAGGAACACTGAAGCTTTCTTT. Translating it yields CASSLRNTEAFF.

The CDR3 spells CATSRGRLNTEAFF. The CDR3, as DNA: TGTGCCACCAGCAGAGGACGGCTGAACACTGAAGCTTTCTTT. The rearrangement links TRBV15 to TRBJ1-1; D not certain. This CDR3 has 14 residues. V lost 1 base, J lost 0 bases, and 6 bases lay in between. Germline V gene lookup returns CDR1 LNHNV and CDR2 YYDKDF (reference sequence).